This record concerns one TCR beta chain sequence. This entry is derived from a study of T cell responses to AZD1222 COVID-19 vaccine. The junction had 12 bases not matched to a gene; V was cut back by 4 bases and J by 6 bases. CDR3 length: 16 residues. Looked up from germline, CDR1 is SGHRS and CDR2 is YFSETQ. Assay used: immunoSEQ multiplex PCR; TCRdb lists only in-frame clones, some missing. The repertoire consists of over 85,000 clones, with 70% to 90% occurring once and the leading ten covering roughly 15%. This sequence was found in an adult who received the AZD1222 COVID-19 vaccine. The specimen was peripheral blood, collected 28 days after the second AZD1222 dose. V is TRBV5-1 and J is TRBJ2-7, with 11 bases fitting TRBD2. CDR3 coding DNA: TGCGCCAGCAGCCCCGGTGGCCTAGCGGGAGGTCCCGAGCAGTACTTC. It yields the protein CASSPGGLAGGPEQYF.